This record looks at one T cell receptor beta chain sequence and its context. Per the germline V gene, CDR1 is DFQATT and CDR2 is SNEGSKA (reference sequence). The V and J ends lost 6 bases and 5 bases, in that order; junction bases with no gene match: 14. The CDR3 length is 15 residues. This record belongs to a study of CD8+CD57+ T cells in acquired aplastic anemia. Only patients with CD8+CD57+ cell expansion on flow cytometry were chosen for sequencing. The enrolled patients all had severe acquired aplastic anemia. The template for TCR beta VDJ and CDR3 sequence profiling was genomic DNA. One entry per CDR3 protein, called by TCRdb with MiXCR from the reads. Of roughly 120,000 distinct CDR3 sequences in the sample, under 65% are singletons; the top ten hold roughly 32%.

This chain connects TRBV20-1 to TRBJ2-7; TRBD1 matches at 9 bases. Sequenced sample: sorted CD4+, CD8+, or CD8+CD57+ T cells (not recorded which) from PBMCs. The clonotype comes from a human donor with aplastic anemia. The CDR3 here is CSASSLVGDRDEQYF. CDR3 bases: TGCAGTGCCAGCAGCTTAGTGGGGGACAGGGACGAGCAGTACTTC.